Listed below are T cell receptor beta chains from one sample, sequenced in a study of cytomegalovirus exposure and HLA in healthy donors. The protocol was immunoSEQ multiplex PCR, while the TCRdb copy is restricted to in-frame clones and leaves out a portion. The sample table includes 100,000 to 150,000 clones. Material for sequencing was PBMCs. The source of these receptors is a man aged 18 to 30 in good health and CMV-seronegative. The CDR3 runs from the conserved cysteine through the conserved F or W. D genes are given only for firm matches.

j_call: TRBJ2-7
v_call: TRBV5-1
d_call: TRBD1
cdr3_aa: CASSLSGTGSIEQYF
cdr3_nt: TGCGCCAGCAGCTTATCCGGGACAGGGAGCATCGAGCAGTACTTC

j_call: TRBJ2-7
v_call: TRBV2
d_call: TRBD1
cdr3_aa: CASSRDRMSSYEQYF
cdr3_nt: TGTGCCAGCAGTAGGGACAGGATGAGCTCCTACGAGCAGTACTTC

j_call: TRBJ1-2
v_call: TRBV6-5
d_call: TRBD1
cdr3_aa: CASSYAGGGYGYTF
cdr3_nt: TGTGCCAGCAGTTATGCAGGGGGAGGCTATGGCTACACCTTC

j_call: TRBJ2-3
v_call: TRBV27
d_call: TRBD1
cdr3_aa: CASSARDREIGTQYF
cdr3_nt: TGTGCCAGCAGTGCCCGGGACAGGGAAATAGGTACGCAGTATTTT

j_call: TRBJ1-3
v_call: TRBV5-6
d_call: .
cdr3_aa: CASSRTVGNTIYF
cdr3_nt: TGTGCCAGCAGCCGGACAGTCGGAAACACCATATATTTT

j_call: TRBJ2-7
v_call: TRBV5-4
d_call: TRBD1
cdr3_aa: CASGRQGADEQYF
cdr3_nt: TGTGCCTCGGGCCGGCAGGGGGCGGACGAGCAGTACTTC

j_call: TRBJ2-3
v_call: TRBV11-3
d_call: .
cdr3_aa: CASSLKPTDTQYF
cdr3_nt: TGTGCCAGCAGCTTAAAGCCCACAGATACGCAGTATTTT

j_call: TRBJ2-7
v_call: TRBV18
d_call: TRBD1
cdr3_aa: CASSLGTDYEQYF
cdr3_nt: TGTGCCAGCTCACTCGGGACAGACTACGAGCAGTACTTC

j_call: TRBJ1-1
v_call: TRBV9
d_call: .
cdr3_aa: CASSPRGSTEAFF
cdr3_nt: TGTGCCAGCAGCCCACGAGGGTCCACTGAAGCTTTCTTT

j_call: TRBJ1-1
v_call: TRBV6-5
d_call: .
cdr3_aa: CASSCIGGSIYTEAFF
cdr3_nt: TGTGCCAGCAGTTGTATCGGGGGGTCGATTTACACTGAAGCTTTCTTT

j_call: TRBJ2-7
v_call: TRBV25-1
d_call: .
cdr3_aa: CATWSGEQYF
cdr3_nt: TGTGCCACCTGGAGTGGCGAGCAGTACTTC

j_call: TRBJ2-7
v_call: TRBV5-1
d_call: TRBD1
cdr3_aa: CASRRLIGQGAGGEQYF
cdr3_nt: TGCGCCAGCAGGCGACTCATTGGACAGGGGGCGGGTGGCGAGCAGTACTTC

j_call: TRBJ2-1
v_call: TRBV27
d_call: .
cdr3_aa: CASSRLGGENEQFF
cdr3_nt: TGTGCCAGCAGTCGACTAGGGGGCGAGAATGAGCAGTTCTTC

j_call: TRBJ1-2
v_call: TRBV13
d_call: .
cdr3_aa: CASSRLGIGYTF
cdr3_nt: TGTGCCAGCAGCCGGCTAGGAATTGGCTACACCTTC

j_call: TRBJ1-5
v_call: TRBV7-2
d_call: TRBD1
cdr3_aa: CASGTGMNQPQHF
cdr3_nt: TGTGCCAGCGGGACAGGAATGAATCAGCCCCAGCATTTT

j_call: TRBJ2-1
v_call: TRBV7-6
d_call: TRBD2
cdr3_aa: CASSLVGLAGNEQFF
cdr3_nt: TGTGCCAGCAGCTTAGTGGGACTAGCGGGCAATGAGCAGTTCTTC

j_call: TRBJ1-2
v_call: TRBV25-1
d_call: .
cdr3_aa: CASIGRGYGYTF
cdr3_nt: TGTGCCAGCATAGGCAGGGGCTATGGCTACACCTTC

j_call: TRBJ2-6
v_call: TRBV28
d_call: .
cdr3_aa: CASSLLGSGANVLTF
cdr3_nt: TGTGCCAGCAGTTTACTCGGGAGTGGGGCCAACGTCCTGACTTTC

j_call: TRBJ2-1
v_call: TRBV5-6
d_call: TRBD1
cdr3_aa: CASSLDYRGEQFF
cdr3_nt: TGTGCCAGCAGCTTGGACTACAGGGGTGAGCAGTTCTTC

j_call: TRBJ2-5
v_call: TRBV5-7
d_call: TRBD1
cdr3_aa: CASSLRQGAVETQYF
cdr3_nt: TGTGCCAGCAGCTTGAGGCAGGGGGCGGTGGAGACCCAGTACTTC

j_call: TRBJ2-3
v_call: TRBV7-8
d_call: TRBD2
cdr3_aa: CASSPPQLAGGLVDTQYF
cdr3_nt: TGTGCCAGCAGCCCCCCCCAGTTAGCGGGGGGGCTAGTAGATACGCAGTATTTT

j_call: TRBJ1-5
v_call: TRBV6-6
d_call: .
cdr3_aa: CASSRLRVVDQPQHF
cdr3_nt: TGTGCCAGCAGCCGACTCAGGGTCGTGGATCAGCCCCAGCATTTT

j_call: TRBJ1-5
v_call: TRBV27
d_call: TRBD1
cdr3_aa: CASGRTGDSNQPQHF
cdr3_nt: TGTGCCAGCGGGCGGACAGGTGATAGCAATCAGCCCCAGCATTTT

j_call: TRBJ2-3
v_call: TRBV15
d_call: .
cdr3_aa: CATHALLGTDTQYF
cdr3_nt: TGTGCCACCCATGCGTTATTGGGCACAGATACGCAGTATTTT